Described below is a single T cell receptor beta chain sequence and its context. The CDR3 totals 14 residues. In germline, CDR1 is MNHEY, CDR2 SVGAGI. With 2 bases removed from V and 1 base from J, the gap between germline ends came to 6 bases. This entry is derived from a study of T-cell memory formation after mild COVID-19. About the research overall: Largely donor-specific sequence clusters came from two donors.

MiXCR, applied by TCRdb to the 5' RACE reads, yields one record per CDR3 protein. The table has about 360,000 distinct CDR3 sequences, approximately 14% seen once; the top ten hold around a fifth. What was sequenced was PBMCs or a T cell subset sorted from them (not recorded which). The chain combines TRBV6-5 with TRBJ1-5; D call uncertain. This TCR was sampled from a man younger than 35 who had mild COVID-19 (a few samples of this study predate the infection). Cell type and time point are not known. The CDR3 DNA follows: TGTGCCAGCAGTTACAGACCGAGCAATCAGCCCCAGCATTTT. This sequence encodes CASSYRPSNQPQHF.